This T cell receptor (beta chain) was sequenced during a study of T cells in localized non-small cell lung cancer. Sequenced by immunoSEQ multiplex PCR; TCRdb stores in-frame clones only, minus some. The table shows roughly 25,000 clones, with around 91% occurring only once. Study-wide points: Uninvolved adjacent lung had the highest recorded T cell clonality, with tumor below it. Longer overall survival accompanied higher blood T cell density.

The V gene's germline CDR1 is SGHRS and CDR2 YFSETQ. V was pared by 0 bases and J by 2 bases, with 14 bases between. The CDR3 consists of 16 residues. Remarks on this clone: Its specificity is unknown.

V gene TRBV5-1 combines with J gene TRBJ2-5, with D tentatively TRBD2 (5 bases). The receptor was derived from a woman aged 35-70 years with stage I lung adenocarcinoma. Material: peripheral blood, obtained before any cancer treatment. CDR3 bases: TGCGCCAGCAGCTTGGCGGTAGCGAGAAGACAAGAGACCCAGTACTTC. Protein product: CASSLAVARRQETQYF.